The text below deals with one TCR beta chain. Per the original data handling: By means of reference gene primer amplification, nucleated cell counts were estimated. Assay used: immunoSEQ multiplex PCR; TCRdb lists only in-frame clones, some missing. That table is the source of V, J and clone size, and D and trimming were worked out from the DNA. The table has 300,000 to 400,000 clones, roughly 90% seen once. The entry originates in a study of blood T cell repertoires in COVID-19. Study as a whole: The cDNA or gDNA used as material had been derived from T cells, B-cell-depleted T cells, or PBMCs.

The sequenced sample was peripheral blood. This clonotype was sampled from a woman aged 70-85 years with COVID-19, enrolled during active disease.

For the CDR3, the DNA is TGTGCCTGGAGTGCAACCGGGACATATGGCTACACCTTC. The encoded protein is CAWSATGTYGYTF. The J gene is TRBJ1-2, the V gene TRBV30; the D gene is possibly TRBD1 (6 bases). This CDR3 spans 13 amino acids. With 1 base removed from V and 5 bases from J, the gap between germline ends came to 11 bases. The V gene's germline CDR1 is GTSNPN and CDR2 SVGIG (reference sequence).